The source of this T cell receptor (beta chain) is a study of memory CD4+ T cells and cytomegalovirus serostatus. Single viable CD3+CD4+CD8-CD45RO+ cells were sorted as the memory CD4+ T cells. TCRdb keeps only in-frame clones here, not all; method: immunoSEQ multiplex PCR. The sample lists about 75,000 clones; about 78% were seen once. Looked up from germline, CDR1 is SGHAT and CDR2 is FQNNGV. V lost 5 bases to trimming and J lost 2 bases, with 6 bases between them. There are 13 residues in the CDR3. The sample comprised memory CD4+ T cells from blood. V usage is TRBV11-2 and J usage is TRBJ2-2, with a possible D match to TRBD2 (5 bases). This receptor was taken from an adult in good health and CMV-seropositive. This chain's CDR3 is CASSRTNTGELFF. In DNA, the CDR3 is TGTGCCAGCAGCCGGACTAACACCGGGGAGCTGTTTTTT.